A selection of T cell receptor beta chains follows, all from one sample in a study of T cell repertoires in cytomegalovirus infection. Which antigens these TCRs recognize remains unknown. MiXCR was run by TCRdb on the reads, yielding one entry per CDR3 protein. The data show approximately 910,000 distinct CDR3 sequences, with roughly 31% seen just once and around 15% held by the top ten. The specimen was cultured CD8+ T cells from PBMCs, collected from culture after CMV antigen stimulation. All receptors come from a human donor in good health (CMV status not recorded). Some clones in this sample may be carry-over from other donors' samples. The conserved cysteine and the conserved F or W are not part of the CDR3 here. Size values are once, few and many counts, or a class for expanded clones, and some rows have none.

j_call | v_call | clone_size | cdr3_aa
TRBJ2-2 | TRBV5-6 | few | ASSLVGTETTGELF
TRBJ2-2 | TRBV5-1 | NA | ASSLYIGVTGELF
TRBJ2-3 | TRBV7-6 | few | ASSLMDRDTDTQY
TRBJ1-2 | TRBV6-5 | few | ASSYYEESNYGYT
TRBJ2-1 | TRBV5-1 | NA | ASSSTAKGVNEQF
TRBJ1-4 | TRBV6-8 | once | ASSYSWTETTNEKLF
TRBJ1-3 | TRBV7-6 | few | ASSSSEVTYGNTIY
TRBJ2-1 | TRBV7-7 | few | ASSLSPGQDNEQF
TRBJ2-1 | TRBV7-8 | many | ASSLVTSGGLYNEQF
TRBJ1-2 | TRBV7-2 | NA | ASSRWTAYDPYGYT
TRBJ2-1 | TRBV7-9 | many | ASSLSGVHNEQF
TRBJ1-1 | TRBV10-2 | few | ASSEGRGNTEAF
TRBJ2-1 | TRBV27 | NA | ASSNSGPYNEQF
TRBJ1-3 | TRBV4-2 | NA | ASSQGQGSFGNTIY
TRBJ2-2 | TRBV6-5 | few | ASSYWDRNTGELF
TRBJ2-5 | TRBV7-2 | many | ASSSRSGGQETQY
TRBJ1-1 | TRBV18 | NA | ASSAIQGAGEAF
TRBJ2-5 | TRBV7-9 | NA | ASSPRRDRGD
TRBJ2-1 | TRBV6-1 | NA | AILDRGVNEQF
TRBJ1-2 | TRBV7-9 | NA | ASSPEQTGNYGYT
TRBJ1-5 | TRBV27 | NA | ASSFLPGYNQPQH
TRBJ2-2 | TRBV2 | many | ASSNSGGVNTGELF
TRBJ1-1 | TRBV27 | many | ASSRTVNTEAF
TRBJ1-4 | TRBV2 | NA | ASSATGPQGREKLF
TRBJ1-1 | TRBV20-1 | NA | SATLTVNTEAF
TRBJ2-1 | TRBV27 | NA | ASSLSSRGPYNEQF
TRBJ2-7 | TRBV10-3 | few | AISESTGVYEQY
TRBJ2-1 | TRBV6-5 | few | ASSYGGVNEQF
TRBJ2-3 | TRBV20-1 | NA | SAGDTGTVWDTQY
TRBJ2-1 | TRBV7-6 | many | ASSLALGERSYNEQF
TRBJ2-5 | TRBV29-1 | NA | SVEEIDGGIETQY
TRBJ2-5 | TRBV19 | NA | ASSIVAGVTEETQY
TRBJ1-1 | TRBV27 | many | ASSFDGDTEAF
TRBJ1-4 | TRBV5-4 | few | ASSLAAETNEKLF
TRBJ1-5 | TRBV7-9 | NA | ASSPGPKPQH
TRBJ1-2 | TRBV20-1 | few | SGLGQPSEVYGYT
TRBJ2-7 | TRBV13 | NA | ASSEGQGIEQY
TRBJ2-1 | TRBV6-1 | NA | ASSQTPRIGIANEQF
TRBJ1-2 | TRBV7-9 | NA | ASSDRTPDGYT
TRBJ1-1 | TRBV6-2/TRBV6-3 | once | ASSYSDVYRETEAF
TRBJ1-1 | TRBV6-2/TRBV6-3 | few | ASSTRPKSTEAF
TRBJ1-1 | TRBV19 | once | ASSPDRGRDTEAF
TRBJ1-2 | TRBV7-9 | few | ASSSNRDSLMDGYT
TRBJ2-2 | TRBV7-6 | many | ASSDSGGATGELF
TRBJ2-1 | TRBV6-2/TRBV6-3 | many | ASSYGNEQF
TRBJ1-2 | TRBV7-6 | many | ASSPRGVGYGYT
TRBJ1-3 | TRBV20-1 | few | SAAREGAGNTIY
TRBJ2-5 | TRBV6-2/TRBV6-3 | NA | ASSDQGRASETQY
TRBJ2-2 | TRBV20-1 | NA | SAFSRQGNTGELF
TRBJ2-6 | TRBV6-2/TRBV6-3 | few | ASSFRPGTGPGANVLT
TRBJ2-3 | TRBV7-6 | NA | ASSLDRVTQY
TRBJ2-6 | TRBV6-2/TRBV6-3 | once | ASRHFGGTLVSGANVLT
TRBJ1-1 | TRBV12-3/TRBV12-4 | many | ASRQGTGGPNTEAF
TRBJ1-5 | TRBV4-1 | NA | ASSQDSRGNQPQH
TRBJ1-3 | TRBV6-5 | NA | ASSYSEFGWTGQNSGNTIY
TRBJ2-7 | TRBV5-1 | NA | ASSLLGPDYEQY
TRBJ1-2 | TRBV29-1 | NA | SVPNRGYGYT
TRBJ2-1 | TRBV27 | NA | ASRITNTGGNEQF
TRBJ1-2 | TRBV7-2 | few | ASSFPGVEGYGYT
TRBJ1-5 | TRBV12-3/TRBV12-4 | NA | ASTLWGATQPQH